These T cell receptor beta chains were read from a single sample in a study of beta chain features in type 1 diabetes. The data were produced by immunoSEQ multiplex PCR, yet TCRdb's version contains in-frame clones alone and is incomplete. The sample shows 350,000 to 450,000 clones, about 15% of them seen only once. Specimen: naive CD4+ T cells from blood. Receptors originate from a young man in good health. Each CDR3 is given with its conserved first and last residue. The D gene is left open where the match is weak. Size values are once, few and many counts, or a class for expanded clones, and some rows have none.

j_gene | d_gene | v_gene | abundance | CDR3aa | CDR3nt
TRBJ2-1 | TRBD2 | TRBV4-3 | NA | CASSQGLADGSYNEQFF | TGCGCCAGCAGCCAAGGACTAGCGGATGGCTCCTACAATGAGCAGTTCTTC
TRBJ2-2 | TRBD2 | TRBV7-9 | few | CASSPPGLNTGELFF | TGTGCCAGCAGCCCCCCGGGACTAAACACCGGGGAGCTGTTTTTT
TRBJ2-2 | NA | TRBV7-2 | NA | CASSRSGILTGELFF | TGTGCCAGCAGCAGGTCAGGGATTCTAACCGGGGAGCTGTTTTTT
TRBJ2-5 | NA | TRBV4-3 | few | CASSQDQSGLGTQYF | TGCGCCAGCAGCCAAGATCAATCGGGGTTGGGGACCCAGTACTTC
TRBJ1-2 | TRBD1 | TRBV9 | few | CASSPQTGQLNYGYTF | TGTGCCAGCAGCCCTCAAACGGGACAGCTGAACTATGGCTACACCTTC
TRBJ2-7 | NA | TRBV5-6 | few | CASSARSSYEQYF | TGTGCCAGCAGCGCACGAAGCTCCTACGAGCAGTACTTC
TRBJ2-3 | TRBD2 | TRBV5-1 | NA | CASSFSGSMDTQYF | TGCGCCAGCAGCTTTAGCGGGAGCATGGATACGCAGTATTTT
TRBJ1-3 | NA | TRBV25-1 | NA | CASRGAGAISGNTIYF | TGTGCCAGCAGGGGGGCAGGGGCTATCTCTGGAAACACCATATATTTT
TRBJ1-2 | NA | TRBV5-1 | NA | CASSFQGLANYGYTF | TGCGCCAGCAGCTTCCAGGGTCTAGCTAACTATGGCTACACCTTC
TRBJ2-7 | NA | TRBV19 | few | CASSIGRSYEQYF | TGTGCCAGTAGTATCGGCAGATCCTACGAGCAGTACTTC
TRBJ2-1 | NA | TRBV27 | NA | CASSFLTGYPYNEQFF | TGTGCCAGCAGTTTCTTGACTGGATATCCCTACAATGAGCAGTTCTTC
TRBJ2-7 | TRBD1 | TRBV6-5 | few | CASRSGQGMAYEQYF | TGTGCCAGCAGAAGCGGACAGGGCATGGCCTACGAGCAGTACTTC
TRBJ2-7 | NA | TRBV29-1 | NA | CSVEDQGSHEQYF | TGCAGCGTTGAAGATCAGGGGTCCCACGAGCAGTACTTC
TRBJ2-3 | TRBD2 | TRBV30 | NA | CAWSVLAGVDTQYF | TGTGCCTGGAGTGTACTAGCGGGAGTGGATACGCAGTATTTT
TRBJ2-3 | NA | TRBV14 | many | CASRATDTQYF | TGTGCCAGCAGGGCCACAGATACGCAGTATTTT
TRBJ2-1 | TRBD2 | TRBV30 | NA | CAWSVRGGPSGKYNEQFF | TGTGCCTGGAGTGTAAGGGGCGGTCCTAGCGGGAAGTACAATGAGCAGTTCTTC
TRBJ1-5 | TRBD1 | TRBV5-1 | NA | CASRPGTGIEPQHF | TGCGCCAGCAGACCCGGGACAGGGATTGAGCCCCAGCATTTT
TRBJ2-3 | TRBD2 | TRBV30 | NA | CAWSQAGAYTDTQYF | TGTGCCTGGTCCCAAGCGGGAGCCTACACAGATACGCAGTATTTT
TRBJ2-1 | NA | TRBV7-8 | NA | CASSPGAGREQFF | TGTGCCAGCAGCCCAGGGGCAGGGCGGGAGCAGTTCTTC
TRBJ2-3 | NA | TRBV7-9 | NA | CASSLVLRRSTDTQYF | TGTGCCAGCAGCTTAGTTCTCAGGAGGAGCACAGATACGCAGTATTTT
TRBJ2-3 | TRBD2 | TRBV29-1 | many | CSVGLASDTQYF | TGCAGCGTGGGACTAGCCTCAGATACGCAGTATTTT
TRBJ2-1 | NA | TRBV15 | NA | CATSRDLVDEQFF | TGTGCCACCAGCAGAGATCTGGTCGATGAGCAGTTCTTC
TRBJ2-2 | NA | TRBV7-9 | few | CASSLALGYGAGELFF | TGTGCCAGCAGCTTAGCGCTTGGGTACGGCGCCGGGGAGCTGTTTTTT
TRBJ2-5 | NA | TRBV9 | NA | CASLVIGGHAETQYF | TGTGCCAGCCTGGTCATTGGGGGCCACGCTGAGACCCAGTACTTC
TRBJ1-3 | NA | TRBV9 | NA | CASSVEAAGNTIYF | TGTGCCAGCAGCGTAGAGGCGGCCGGAAACACCATATATTTT
TRBJ1-4 | NA | TRBV6-5 | NA | CASRNGGLGREKLFF | TGTGCCAGCAGAAACGGAGGTCTTGGGCGGGAAAAACTGTTTTTT
TRBJ2-5 | TRBD1 | TRBV19 | few | CASSTDRGQETQYF | TGTGCCAGTAGTACAGACAGGGGCCAAGAGACCCAGTACTTC
TRBJ2-5 | NA | TRBV18 | few | CASSPAPQETQYF | TGTGCCAGCTCACCAGCGCCACAAGAGACCCAGTACTTC
TRBJ1-2 | NA | TRBV2 | few | CASSEEGTNYGYTF | TGTGCCAGCAGTGAAGAGGGTACCAACTATGGCTACACCTTC